The 24 T cell receptor beta chains given below trace back to one sample, sequenced in a study of blood T cell repertoires in COVID-19. The protocol was immunoSEQ multiplex PCR, while the TCRdb copy is restricted to in-frame clones and leaves out a portion. Of about 140,000 clones listed, roughly three quarters are singletons. Source material: PBMCs or T cells enriched from blood (not recorded which). The source is a woman between 50 and 59 years old who had recovered from COVID-19.

The V call is TRBV7-2, the J call TRBJ2-1, with D unresolved. Trimming cost V 7 bases and J 3 bases, with 22 bases left between them. CDR1 is SGHTA, CDR2 FQGNSA, per germline. The CDR3 loop spans 17 amino acids. The DNA for the CDR3 is TGTGCCAGCACCCGCTATCCCCCGGGTCTGGGCTACAATGAGCAGTTCTTC. It encodes CASTRYPPGLGYNEQFF.

This chain links TRBV27 with TRBJ2-3; D gene uncertain. The V end lost 7 bases, the J end lost 0 bases, and 8 bases lay between the germline ends. Germline CDR1 reads MNHEY; CDR2 reads SMNVEV (reference sequence). The CDR3 has 13 amino acids. The DNA of the CDR3 is TGTGCCAGCAAGGCGACTAGCACAGATACGCAGTATTTT. It codes for CASKATSTDTQYF.

The chain joins TRBV7-9 to TRBJ2-3; TRBD2 matches 14 bases. Germline loops: CDR1 SEHNR, CDR2 FQNEAQ (reference sequence). J was trimmed by 2 bases and V by 5 bases; bases with no gene match: 9. The CDR3 is 18 amino acids. CDR3 amino acids: CASSATGLAGVPTDTQYF. For the CDR3, the DNA is TGTGCCAGCAGCGCGACGGGACTAGCGGGGGTACCCACAGATACGCAGTATTTT.

The V call is TRBV7-3, the J call TRBJ2-2; D gene unclear. This CDR3 region has 13 residues. V shed 5 bases and J shed 1 base, with 5 bases lying between them. CDR1 SGHTA and CDR2 FQGTGA come from the germline V gene. CDR3 region: CASSPGNTGELFF. Written as DNA, the CDR3 is TGTGCCAGCAGCCCGGGGAACACCGGGGAGCTGTTTTTT.

The gene calls are TRBV10-3 and TRBJ1-2; TRBD1 agrees at 9 bases. Trimming took 11 bases from V and 2 from J; bases not matched to a gene: 9. Germline CDR1 is ENHRY and CDR2 is SYGVKD. This CDR3 has 14 amino acids. The CDR3 protein is CAFSSTGGNYGYTF. CDR3 nucleotide sequence: TGTGCCTTCTCTTCGACAGGGGGAAACTATGGCTACACCTTC.

The chain recombines TRBV6-1 with TRBJ1-6; D is unclear. CDR1 is MNHNS and CDR2 is SASEGT in the germline V gene. V lost 3 bases, J lost 9 bases, and 15 bases lay in between. This CDR3 contains 15 residues. In DNA, the CDR3 is TGTGCCAGCAGTGAGTTTGGCGGCTCCATTTCACCCCTCCACTTT. Protein: CASSEFGGSISPLHF.

J is TRBJ2-5 and V is TRBV5-6; 7 nucleotides match TRBD1. The CDR3 contains 13 residues. Germline trimming cut 5 bases from V and 4 bases from J; bases unmatched to any gene: 5. CDR1 is SGHDT and CDR2 is YYEEEE in the germline V gene. CDR3 in amino acids: CASRRQGPETQYF. In DNA form, the CDR3 reads TGTGCCAGCAGGCGACAGGGTCCAGAGACCCAGTACTTC.

The chain uses TRBV7-3 and TRBJ1-2; TRBD1 matches 8 bases. Germline assignment: CDR1 SGHTA and CDR2 FQGTGA. Unmatched junction bases numbered 6, after V lost 4 bases and J lost 5 bases. The CDR3 length is 14 residues. CDR3 sequence (DNA): TGTGCCAGCAGCTCGAAGGGACAGGTATATGGCTACACCTTC. It is translated as CASSSKGQVYGYTF.

A note on this clone: One base separates it from a far larger clone, so it is likely a read error. J is TRBJ2-5 and V is TRBV3-1 (or the pseudogene TRBV3-2), with 9 bases aligning to TRBD2. There are 15 residues in the CDR3. In germline, CDR1 is LGHDT, CDR2 YNNKEL (reference sequence). J gave up 1 base and V 1 base, and 1 base lay outside the gene matches. This CDR3 reads CASSQARGGQETQYF. DNA for the CDR3: TGTGCCAGCAGCCAAGCGCGGGGGGGCCAAGAGACCCAGTACTTC.

This chain connects TRBV2 to TRBJ1-2; no firm D call. This CDR3 is built from 13 residues. Trimming removed 11 bases from V and 2 bases from J, with 15 bases in between. Germline values: CDR1 SNHLY, CDR2 FYNNEI. This CDR3 reads CASVVVFNYGYTF. Written as DNA, the CDR3 is TGTGCCTCTGTGGTAGTCTTCAACTATGGCTACACCTTC.

The rearrangement links TRBV6-2 or TRBV6-3 to TRBJ1-5; D is perhaps TRBD1 (5 bases). CDR1 and CDR2 (germline): MNHEY, SVGEGT. Trimming removed 5 bases from V and 0 bases from J, with 17 bases in between. CDR3 size: 17 residues. The DNA for the CDR3 is TGTGCCAGCAGTCTCGCCCGAAGGGGATCTAGCAATCAGCCCCAGCATTTT. It encodes CASSLARRGSSNQPQHF.

This clone occurred a few times. V and J are TRBV3-1 (or the pseudogene TRBV3-2) and TRBJ2-3; D gene unclear. The germline V and J ends were trimmed by 6 bases and 3 bases, with 10 bases remaining between them. The length of the CDR3 is 13 residues. Germline V gene lookup returns CDR1 LGHDT and CDR2 YNNKEL (reference sequence). The CDR3 reads CASRQTSTDTQYF. CDR3 sequence (DNA): TGTGCCAGCAGACAAACTTCAACAGATACGCAGTATTTT.

This clone was observed a single time. The chain uses TRBV3-1 (or the pseudogene TRBV3-2) and TRBJ1-2; TRBD1 might be the D (5 bases). The CDR3 consists of 16 residues. Looked up from germline, CDR1 is LGHDT and CDR2 is YNNKEL (reference sequence). The V and J ends lost 0 bases and 2 bases respectively, with 13 bases between them. CDR3 sequence (DNA): TGTGCCAGCAGCCAAGAATGGGGGGAAGGGAACTATGGCTACACCTTC. Its translation is CASSQEWGEGNYGYTF.

Notes on this clone: Compared with germline, one end of the junction differs, possibly owing to a read error. The genes are TRBV18 and TRBJ2-7; TRBD2 matches 8 bases. Germline values: CDR1 KGHSH, CDR2 LQKENI. This CDR3 is 15 amino acids long. As DNA, the CDR3 is TGTCCCAGCTCACTGTCCGGGGGGGCCGCGGGGGAGCAGTACTTC. This translates into CPSSLSGGAAGEQYF.

The chain has TRBV2 and TRBJ2-2; D might be TRBD1 (6 bases). The V gene lost 9 bases and the J gene lost 1 base, with 12 bases spanning the gap. From germline, CDR1 is SNHLY and CDR2 FYNNEI. This CDR3 is built from 14 residues. CDR3 DNA: TGTGCCAGTTCCGGGACAAAGAACACCGGGGAGCTGTTTTTT. It yields the protein CASSGTKNTGELFF.

This clone was seen a handful of times. The chain recombines TRBV4-1 with TRBJ1-4; possible D gene TRBD1, 6 bases. CDR1 is MGHRA and CDR2 is YSYEKL in the germline V gene. Between the trimmed V and J ends, which lost 0 bases and 0 bases, there was a span of 11 bases. The CDR3 contains 17 residues. In nucleotides, the CDR3 is TGCGCCAGCAGCCAAGATTCCAGGGGAACAACTAATGAAAAACTGTTTTTT. Its protein is CASSQDSRGTTNEKLFF.

This rearrangement joins TRBV6-5 to TRBJ1-2; a weak D match, TRBD1 (6 bases). Germline V gene lookup returns CDR1 MNHEY and CDR2 SVGAGI. The length of the CDR3 is 13 residues. V was shortened by 6 bases and J by 7 bases, with 15 bases between the two germline ends. The CDR3 DNA reads TGTGCCAGCAGGCCCTACAGGGCTGCTGGCTACACCTTC. Its protein product is CASRPYRAAGYTF.

The V and J genes are TRBV7-9 and TRBJ2-4; 8 bases match TRBD1. The CDR3 covers 16 residues. With V trimmed by 5 bases and J by 0 bases, 6 bases remained unmatched. Germline V gene lookup returns CDR1 SEHNR and CDR2 FQNEAQ (reference sequence). The CDR3 spells CASSHWTGLAKNIQYF. Written as DNA, the CDR3 is TGTGCCAGCAGCCACTGGACAGGGTTAGCCAAAAACATTCAGTACTTC.

V and J are TRBV2 and TRBJ1-3; possible D gene TRBD1, 5 bases. CDR3 length: 13 residues. CDR1 SNHLY and CDR2 FYNNEI come from the germline V gene. With 6 bases removed from V and 6 bases from J, the gap between germline ends came to 12 bases. The CDR3 DNA reads as TGTGCCAGCAGGGGACTTCTACCAAACACCATATATTTT. It yields the protein CASRGLLPNTIYF.

The V and J genes are TRBV13 and TRBJ2-1, with 10 positions matching TRBD2. With 3 bases clipped from V and 10 bases from J, the junction kept 9 bases outside the gene matches. The germline CDR1 and CDR2 sequences are PRHDT and FYEKMQ (reference sequence). The CDR3 totals 15 residues. CDR3 nucleotides: TGTGCCAGCAGCTTGGGGGGGACTAGCGCAATCGAGCAGTTCTTC. This sequence encodes CASSLGGTSAIEQFF. The variable domain in full, completed from reference TRBV13 and TRBJ2-1, reads AAGVIQSPRHLIKEKRETATLKCYPIPRHDTVYWYQQGPGQDPQFLISFYEKMQSDKGSIPDRFSAQQFSDYHSELNMSSLELGDSALYFCASSLGGTSAIEQFFGPGTRLTVL.

This chain joins TRBV3-1 (or the pseudogene TRBV3-2) and TRBJ2-3; D perhaps matches TRBD1 (5 bases). The V gene lost 3 bases and the J gene lost 4 bases, with 14 bases spanning the gap. The CDR3 consists of 15 residues. CDR1 and CDR2 from the germline V gene are LGHDT and YNNKEL (reference sequence). This chain's CDR3 is CASSHHARVADTQYF. The DNA for the CDR3 is TGTGCCAGCAGCCACCACGCCAGGGTCGCAGATACGCAGTATTTT.

The V call is TRBV5-6, the J call TRBJ1-2; 9 nucleotides align to TRBD1. J was trimmed by 6 bases and V by 5 bases; bases with no gene match: 14. The CDR3 loop spans 16 amino acids. CDR1 is SGHDT, CDR2 YYEEEE, per germline. The DNA for the CDR3 is TGTGCCAGCAGAGCCAACGGGGACAGGGAGGTAGATGGCTACACCTTC. This codes for CASRANGDREVDGYTF.

This clone has only a few counts. J is TRBJ1-1 and V is TRBV10-3, with D possibly being TRBD1 (6 bases). The CDR3 length is 15 residues. Trimming removed 2 bases at V and 4 bases at J, with 14 bases between. Per the germline V gene, CDR1 is ENHRY and CDR2 is SYGVKD. The chain's CDR3 is CAISEAQGRVTEAFF. The CDR3, as DNA: TGTGCCATCAGTGAGGCTCAGGGGAGGGTCACTGAAGCTTTCTTT.

The genes are TRBV5-1 and TRBJ1-3; D remains ambiguous. Germline V gene lookup returns CDR1 SGHRS and CDR2 YFSETQ. Trimming pared 1 base from V and 5 bases from J, leaving 13 bases between. The CDR3 covers 15 residues. CDR3 sequence reads: CASSLQSGFRNTIYF. The CDR3 region has the DNA TGCGCCAGCAGCTTGCAGTCGGGTTTCCGAAACACCATATATTTT.